This TCR beta chain was obtained from a study of OX40 agonist ivuxolimab in advanced cancers. About the study: Every 2 weeks, patients received ivuxolimab intravenously, dosed at 0.01 to 10 mg/kg. Anti-PD-1, anti-PD-L1 or anti-CTLA-4 therapy given earlier was allowed, and approximately 40% had some. Study observations and caveats: In general, CD8+ T cells held more expanded clones than CD4+ did, on average. In the 0.1 to 3.0 mg/kg range, CD4+ and CD8+ blood T cells had expanded clonally by week 6.

This clone was recorded only once. The antigen remains undetermined. Here immunoSEQ multiplex PCR was the method, and the copy in TCRdb shows in-frame clones only, minus some. The table shows around 70,000 clones, with around 90% occurring only once. The germline gives CDR1 SGHTA, CDR2 FQGTGA. The CDR3 extends over 14 amino acids. Trimming pared 1 base from V and 8 bases from J, leaving 12 bases between. Sequenced here: CD4+ or CD8+ T cells sorted from blood, sampled in a trial of the OX40 agonist ivuxolimab. V and J are TRBV7-3 and TRBJ2-4, with no clear D. This TCR was sampled from an adult with an advanced solid tumor such as melanoma, head and neck, liver or kidney cancer. CDR3 loop: CASSLNRAEDIQYF. CDR3 nucleotides: TGTGCCAGCAGCTTAAACCGGGCCGAAGACATTCAGTACTTC.